The 27 T cell receptor beta chains below were found in one sample sequenced in a study of blood T cell repertoires in COVID-19. Measured with immunoSEQ multiplex PCR; TCRdb has only the in-frame clones, and not every one. The table includes about 100,000 clones, approximately 80% detected once. The sample was peripheral blood. These receptors all stem from a man aged 45-60 years with active or convalescent COVID-19.

This clone was picked up one time. This rearrangement joins TRBV19 to TRBJ1-5, with D possibly being TRBD1 (5 bases). V shed 5 bases and J shed 7 bases, with 12 bases lying between them. Germline CDR1 is LNHDA and CDR2 is SQIVND (reference sequence). The CDR3 sequence is 13 residues long. Here the CDR3 DNA reads TGTGCCAGTAGTCCGGACATGGACCAGCCCCAGCATTTT. Amino acid sequence: CASSPDMDQPQHF. Complete variable domain (other parts from reference TRBV19 and TRBJ1-5): DGGITQSPKYLFRKEGQNVTLSCEQNLNHDAMYWYRQDPGQGLRLIYYSQIVNDFQKGDIAEGYSVSREKKESFPLTVTSAQKNPTAFYLCASSPDMDQPQHFGDGTRLSIL.

This chain uses TRBV28 with TRBJ1-2; tentative D call: TRBD1 (5 bases). V was pared by 8 bases and J by 4 bases, with 17 bases between. There are 14 residues in the CDR3. The V gene's germline CDR1 is MDHEN and CDR2 SYDVKM. CDR3 residues: CASRSPDISYGYTF. In nucleotides, the CDR3 is TGTGCCAGCCGATCCCCGGACATCTCCTATGGCTACACCTTC.

This clone is a singleton in its sample. The chain joins TRBV27 to TRBJ2-3, with TRBD2 matching over 7 bases. V was clipped by 5 bases and J by 6 bases; unmatched bases: 11. Germline V gene data show CDR1 as MNHEY and CDR2 as SMNVEV (reference sequence). The CDR3 runs to 15 residues. The CDR3 DNA follows: TGTGCCAGCAGTCACGACCGGACTAGGGGCGATACGCAGTATTTT. The encoded protein is CASSHDRTRGDTQYF.

V gene TRBV28 combines with J gene TRBJ2-1, with D perhaps matching TRBD2 (6 bases). In germline, CDR1 is MDHEN, CDR2 SYDVKM. The CDR3 length is 14 residues. V lost 3 bases and J 8 bases, leaving 14 bases between the germline ends. In DNA form, the CDR3 reads TGTGCCAGCAGTTTGGGCGGGAACACACATGAGCAGTTCTTC. Encoded protein: CASSLGGNTHEQFF.

The chain recombines TRBV28 with TRBJ2-3, with 8 bases aligning to TRBD2. Per the germline V gene, CDR1 is MDHEN and CDR2 is SYDVKM. V lost 6 bases, J lost 6 bases, and 5 bases stayed unmatched. The CDR3 contains 13 residues. CDR3 sequence: CASSPAGADTQYF. Written as DNA, the CDR3 is TGTGCCAGCAGCCCAGCGGGGGCTGATACGCAGTATTTT.

This sequence joins TRBV5-4 and TRBJ2-1; 9 bases align to TRBD1. Per the germline V gene, CDR1 is SGHNT and CDR2 is YYREEE (reference sequence). V was clipped by 4 bases and J by 3 bases; unmatched bases: 11. The CDR3 has 17 residues. CDR3 residues: CASSLRRGQGLYNEQFF. The CDR3 DNA follows: TGTGCCAGCAGCCTCAGGAGGGGACAGGGTCTCTACAATGAGCAGTTCTTC.

The chain carries TRBV7-8 and TRBJ2-1; 8 positions match TRBD1. V was clipped by 5 bases and J by 4 bases; unmatched bases: 10. CDR3 length equals 16 residues. Germline V gene lookup returns CDR1 SGHVS and CDR2 FQNEAQ. The CDR3 DNA follows: TGTGCCAGCAGCCGTTCGGGGACAGGTCAATACAATGAGCAGTTCTTC. Translated, it gives CASSRSGTGQYNEQFF.

The CDR3 bases are TGTGCCAGCAGCTTGACAGGGGGCAGAGCTTTCTTT. Protein sequence: CASSLTGGRAFF. The rearrangement joins TRBV5-4 to TRBJ1-1; 9 nucleotides agree with TRBD1. In germline, CDR1 is SGHNT, CDR2 YYREEE (reference sequence). The V segment lost 1 base and the J segment 10 bases; nucleotides outside the gene matches: 2. The length of the CDR3 is 12 residues.

The chain employs TRBV2 and TRBJ1-1; D remains unclear. This CDR3 is 14 amino acids long. Germline loops: CDR1 SNHLY, CDR2 FYNNEI. Trimming left V 7 bases short and J 0 bases short, with 12 bases between. The DNA of the CDR3 is TGTGCCAGCAAAACGGGAGGCATGAACACTGAAGCTTTCTTT. This translates into CASKTGGMNTEAFF.

The chain couples TRBV7-2 to TRBJ1-1; D ambiguous. This CDR3 contains 15 residues. The ends were cut back, 1 base at V and 5 bases at J, with 14 bases in the middle. Looked up from germline, CDR1 is SGHTA and CDR2 is FQGNSA. The CDR3 DNA reads TGTGCCAGCAGCTTAGGGAGGTGGGCCTATACTGAAGCTTTCTTT. This encodes CASSLGRWAYTEAFF.

J is TRBJ2-7 and V is TRBV5-4; possible D gene TRBD2, 6 bases. Looked up from germline, CDR1 is SGHNT and CDR2 is YYREEE (reference sequence). V gave up 2 bases and J gave up 0 bases, with 12 bases separating them. This CDR3 comprises 15 residues. The CDR3 DNA follows: TGTGCCAGCAGCTTAGAAGGCGGGAACTCCTACGAGCAGTACTTC. This gives the protein CASSLEGGNSYEQYF.

J is TRBJ2-3 and V is TRBV20-1; TRBD2 is a possible D gene (5 bases). This CDR3 has 13 amino acids. V dropped 3 bases and J dropped 0 bases, with 7 bases sitting between them. Per germline, CDR1 DFQATT and CDR2 SNEGSKA (reference sequence). This chain's CDR3 is CSASGGSTDTQYF. In DNA form, the CDR3 reads TGCAGTGCTAGTGGCGGGAGCACAGATACGCAGTATTTT.

This clone was seen a few times. V and J are TRBV5-1 and TRBJ2-3, with 12 bases lining up with TRBD2. V was clipped by 8 bases and J by 6 bases; unmatched bases: 7. The CDR3 contains 14 residues. In germline, CDR1 is SGHRS, CDR2 YFSETQ. CDR3 amino acids: CASASSGRGDTQYF. The CDR3 nucleotides are TGCGCCAGTGCATCTAGCGGGAGGGGGGATACGCAGTATTTT. Filled out from reference TRBV5-1 and TRBJ2-3, the complete variable domain reads KAGVTQTPRYLIKTRGQQVTLSCSPISGHRSVSWYQQTPGQGLQFLFEYFSETQRNKGNFPGRFSGRQFSNSRSEMNVSTLELGDSALYLCASASSGRGDTQYFGPGTRLTVL.

This clone appeared once. The chain combines TRBV30 with TRBJ2-3; 7 nucleotides agree with TRBD2. J was trimmed by 5 bases and V by 2 bases; bases with no gene match: 7. CDR3 length: 14 residues. Germline V gene lookup returns CDR1 GTSNPN and CDR2 SVGIG (reference sequence). CDR3 in amino acids: CAWSMGGRRDTQYF. The CDR3 nucleotides read TGTGCCTGGAGTATGGGCGGGAGACGAGATACGCAGTATTTT.

The gene calls are TRBV6-6 and TRBJ2-5; unclear D gene. The CDR3 runs 16 residues. Germline CDR1 and CDR2: MNHNY and SVGAGI (reference sequence). V lost 2 bases and J lost 2, with 15 bases in between. CDR3 in amino acids: CASSYLRWPEQETQYF. For the CDR3, the DNA is TGTGCCAGCAGTTACCTCCGTTGGCCAGAACAAGAGACCCAGTACTTC.

The chain combines TRBV18 with TRBJ2-5, with a weak D call TRBD1 (5 bases). V gave up 0 bases and J gave up 4 bases, with 12 bases separating them. The CDR3 spans 15 residues. CDR1 is KGHSH, CDR2 LQKENI, per germline. The CDR3 region is CASSPPWQGGETQYF. CDR3 in DNA: TGTGCCAGCTCACCACCGTGGCAGGGTGGAGAGACCCAGTACTTC. Looking up the rest from reference TRBV18 and TRBJ2-5 gives the full variable domain: NAGVMQNPRHLVRRRGQEARLRCSPMKGHSHVYWYRQLPEEGLKFMVYLQKENIIDESGMPKERFSAEFPKEGPSILRIQQVVRGDSAAYFCASSPPWQGGETQYFGPGTRLLVL.

The chain links TRBV5-1 to TRBJ2-1; weak D call: TRBD2 (6 bases). CDR1 is SGHRS and CDR2 is YFSETQ in the germline V gene. This CDR3 comprises 16 residues. The germline V and J ends were trimmed by 4 bases and 0 bases, with 14 bases remaining between them. CDR3 protein: CASSPRSGSSYNEQFF. The CDR3 DNA follows: TGCGCCAGCAGCCCACGTTCCGGGAGCTCCTACAATGAGCAGTTCTTC.

V and J are TRBV7-8 and TRBJ1-5, with a weak D call TRBD1 (6 bases). This CDR3 region has 15 residues. The germline V and J ends were trimmed by 3 bases and 5 bases, with 14 bases remaining between them. The germline gives CDR1 SGHVS, CDR2 FQNEAQ. This CDR3 is CASSFKGGRDQPQHF. DNA for the CDR3: TGTGCCAGCAGCTTTAAAGGGGGTAGGGATCAGCCCCAGCATTTT.

The gene calls are TRBV30 and TRBJ2-1; the match to TRBD1 covers 7 bases. Germline assignment: CDR1 GTSNPN and CDR2 SVGIG (reference sequence). The trim removed 3 bases at V and 7 bases at J, leaving 6 bases unmatched. The CDR3 contains 13 residues. The CDR3 DNA reads TGTGCCTGGAGGTCAGGGGGTGGAAATGAGCAGTTCTTC. Protein sequence: CAWRSGGGNEQFF.

The chain employs TRBV7-8 and TRBJ2-7; D not resolved. This CDR3 region has 12 residues. CDR1 and CDR2 (germline): SGHVS, FQNEAQ. V was cut by 3 bases and J by 6 bases, with 9 bases left in between. CDR3 in DNA: TGTGCCAGCAGCTTTCGACTCCCCGAGCAGTACTTC. Protein sequence: CASSFRLPEQYF.

V gene TRBV6-5 combines with J gene TRBJ1-1; D might be TRBD1 (5 bases). The CDR3 is 15 residues long. CDR1 is MNHEY, CDR2 SVGAGI, per germline. The germline V and J ends were trimmed by 0 bases and 4 bases, with 12 bases remaining between them. CDR3 DNA sequence: TGTGCCAGCAGTTACTCGAGTATCGGGGGCACTGAAGCTTTCTTT. It translates to CASSYSSIGGTEAFF.

The V call is TRBV19, the J call TRBJ1-6; 8 nucleotides agree with TRBD1. Trimming took 7 bases from V and 8 from J; bases not matched to a gene: 7. CDR1 is LNHDA, CDR2 SQIVND, per germline (reference sequence). CDR3 length: 14 amino acids. Here the CDR3 reads CASKRRQGYSPLHF. The CDR3 region has the DNA TGTGCCAGTAAGCGGAGACAGGGGTATTCACCCCTCCACTTT.

V and J are TRBV6-5 and TRBJ2-7, with D tentatively TRBD1 (6 bases). CDR3 length: 14 amino acids. The germline V and J ends were trimmed by 4 bases and 1 base, with 11 bases remaining between them. Germline CDR1 is MNHEY and CDR2 is SVGAGI. CDR3 amino acids: CASSFTGMSYEQYF. In DNA, the CDR3 is TGTGCCAGCAGTTTTACAGGGATGTCCTACGAGCAGTACTTC.

The rearrangement joins TRBV29-1 to TRBJ1-1; 8 positions match TRBD1. The ends lost 7 bases at V and 1 base at J; junction bases unmatched: 5. This CDR3 is built from 13 residues. The germline gives CDR1 SQVTM, CDR2 ANQGSEA. The CDR3, as DNA: TGCAGCGCCCTCGGACAGGGGAACACTGAAGCTTTCTTT. It is translated as CSALGQGNTEAFF.

Only a few counts were recorded for this clone. The V call is TRBV9, the J call TRBJ1-4; possibly TRBD1 for D (5 bases). CDR1 is SGDLS, CDR2 YYNGEE, per germline. CDR3 length equals 15 residues. Trimming removed 4 bases at V and 5 bases at J, with 15 bases between. The CDR3 DNA reads TGTGCCAGCAGCCCCGCGGGGCACAGCAATGAAAAACTGTTTTTT. Protein product: CASSPAGHSNEKLFF.

The genes are TRBV29-1 and TRBJ1-2; TRBD1 might be the D (6 bases). This CDR3 is built from 14 residues. Trimming took off 6 bases at V and 1 base at J, with 15 bases between the two ends. Germline CDR1 reads SQVTM; CDR2 reads ANQGSEA. The CDR3 spells CSVSQGQFNYGYTF. The CDR3 nucleotides are TGCAGCGTCTCCCAGGGACAATTTAACTATGGCTACACCTTC. Together with reference TRBV29-1 and TRBJ1-2, the CDR3 gives the full variable domain: SAVISQKPSRDICQRGTSLTIQCQVDSQVTMMFWYRQQPGQSLTLIATANQGSEATYESGFVIDKFPISRPNLTFSTLTVSNMSPEDSSIYLCSVSQGQFNYGYTFGSGTRLTVV.

This clone was detected only once. The genes are TRBV7-2 and TRBJ2-3, with D possibly matching TRBD2 (6 bases). Germline CDR1 reads SGHTA; CDR2 reads FQGNSA. This CDR3 has 15 residues. V lost 5 bases, J lost 0 bases, and 12 bases lay in between. The CDR3 region has the DNA TGTGCCAGCAGCCCGGACTATTTGAGCACAGATACGCAGTATTTT. Translated: CASSPDYLSTDTQYF.